What follows are 28 T cell receptor beta chains derived from one specimen sequenced in a study of blood T cell repertoires in COVID-19. The table came from immunoSEQ multiplex PCR; TCRdb's copy has only in-frame clones and leaves some out. The sample includes about 42,000 clones, roughly 88% seen only once; the top ten take 12%. Specimen: peripheral blood. The receptors derive from a human donor in a cohort sampled during active COVID-19.

This clone was seen only a few times. The chain is built from TRBV9 and TRBJ1-6; 7 bases match TRBD1. The V gene end was trimmed by 0 bases and the J gene end by 7 bases; junction bases not matched to a gene: 4. Germline V CDR1 and CDR2: SGDLS, YYNGEE. This CDR3 contains 15 residues. This chain's CDR3 is CASSVEGQRNSPLHF. Written as DNA, the CDR3 is TGTGCCAGCAGCGTAGAGGGACAGCGAAATTCACCCCTCCACTTT.

This clone was seen more than once but under ten times. This chain links TRBV25-1 with TRBJ1-5; TRBD1 is a possible D gene (5 bases). The germline gives CDR1 MGHDK, CDR2 SYGVNS. The V end lost 2 bases, the J end lost 2 bases, and 10 bases lay between the germline ends. There are 15 residues in the CDR3. CDR3 sequence (DNA): TGTGCCAGCAGTGAAGGGGGGAACGGCAATCAGCCCCAGCATTTT. Translation gives CASSEGGNGNQPQHF. The whole variable domain, remainder taken from reference TRBV25-1 and TRBJ1-5, is EADIYQTPRYLVIGTGKKITLECSQTMGHDKMYWYQQDPGMELHLIHYSYGVNSTEKGDLSSESTVSRIRTEHFPLTLESARPSHTSQYLCASSEGGNGNQPQHFGDGTRLSIL.

This chain connects TRBV10-3 to TRBJ2-3; 8 bases agree with TRBD2. This CDR3 is built from 15 residues. V gave up 6 bases and J gave up 2 bases; unmatched junction bases: 7. Germline V gene lookup returns CDR1 ENHRY and CDR2 SYGVKD. In nucleotides, the CDR3 is TGTGCCATCAGGGCGAGCGGGGGCCTCACAGATACGCAGTATTTT. Residues: CAIRASGGLTDTQYF.

The CDR3 nucleotides are TGCGCCAGCAGCTCCCGGGTTACACTCAACAATGAGCAGTTCTTC. Translated, it gives CASSSRVTLNNEQFF. The chain joins TRBV5-1 to TRBJ2-1; D gene uncertain. Germline-derived CDR1 and CDR2 are SGHRS and YFSETQ. V was clipped by 3 bases and J by 5 bases, with 15 bases between them. The CDR3 is 15 amino acids.

The V gene is TRBV11-2, the J gene TRBJ2-2, with 7 bases matching TRBD1. The CDR3 runs to 13 residues. The V segment lost 3 bases and the J segment 5 bases; nucleotides outside the gene matches: 0. The germline V gene has CDR1 SGHAT and CDR2 FQNNGV. The CDR3: CASSLDRTGELFF. Here the CDR3 DNA reads TGTGCCAGCAGCTTGGACAGGACCGGGGAGCTGTTTTTT.

This chain links TRBV10-3 with TRBJ2-2; 11 bases agree with TRBD1. Trimming took 10 bases from V and 3 from J; bases not matched to a gene: 13. Germline V CDR1 and CDR2: ENHRY, SYGVKD. There are 17 residues in the CDR3. For the CDR3, the DNA is TGTGCCAGCGCGTCCCGGGACAGGGGGGCAGACACCGGGGAGCTGTTTTTT. Translation gives CASASRDRGADTGELFF.

This chain joins TRBV2 and TRBJ1-3, with a tentative D call TRBD1 (5 bases). V was pared by 3 bases and J by 7 bases, with 10 bases between. Germline CDR1 and CDR2: SNHLY and FYNNEI. This CDR3 has 13 amino acids. The CDR3: CASSDRGRNTIYF. The CDR3 nucleotides are TGTGCCAGCAGTGATCGGGGGAGGAACACCATATATTTT. The full variable domain, with the rest looked up from reference TRBV2 and TRBJ1-3, is EPEVTQTPSHQVTQMGQEVILRCVPISNHLYFYWYRQILGQKVEFLVSFYNNEISEKSEIFDDQFSVERPDGSNFTLKIRSTKLEDSAMYFCASSDRGRNTIYFGEGSWLTVV.

The chain carries TRBV2 and TRBJ2-7, with D unclear. The germline V and J ends were trimmed by 11 bases and 3 bases, with 11 bases remaining between them. CDR3 length: 11 residues. Germline-derived CDR1 and CDR2 are SNHLY and FYNNEI. CDR3 sequence: CAWVGDYEQYF. CDR3 nucleotide sequence: TGTGCCTGGGTGGGCGACTACGAGCAGTACTTC.

V gene TRBV15 combines with J gene TRBJ2-5; 9 nucleotides match TRBD2. V shed 4 bases and J 4 bases; nucleotides not matched to a gene: 4. The V gene's germline CDR1 is LNHNV and CDR2 YYDKDF (reference sequence). The CDR3 runs to 14 residues. CDR3 region: CATSTRGGAETQYF. In DNA, the CDR3 is TGTGCCACCAGCACACGCGGGGGGGCAGAGACCCAGTACTTC.

A single count supports this clone. The chain uses TRBV7-9 and TRBJ2-7; D uncertain. The length of the CDR3 is 13 residues. V was shortened by 3 bases and J by 3 bases, with 9 bases between the two germline ends. The germline V gene encodes CDR1 SEHNR and CDR2 FQNEAQ (reference sequence). CDR3 sequence reads: CASSFGVNYEQYF. DNA of the CDR3: TGTGCCAGCAGCTTTGGAGTGAACTACGAGCAGTACTTC.

The chain combines TRBV18 with TRBJ2-7; possible D gene TRBD2, 7 bases. The length of the CDR3 is 14 residues. Germline CDR1 reads KGHSH; CDR2 reads LQKENI. The V and J ends lost 6 bases and 2 bases respectively, with 14 bases between them. The CDR3 sequence: CASSAGAPPYEQYF. CDR3 sequence (DNA): TGTGCCAGCTCCGCGGGGGCTCCTCCCTACGAGCAGTACTTC.

This chain uses TRBV5-1 with TRBJ2-3, with D tentatively TRBD2 (6 bases). The germline V and J ends were trimmed by 4 bases and 1 base, with 13 bases remaining between them. The CDR3 totals 15 residues. The germline V gene has CDR1 SGHRS and CDR2 YFSETQ. The CDR3 nucleotides are TGCGCCAGCAGCCAGCGGGCTTGGGGCACAGATACGCAGTATTTT. This codes for CASSQRAWGTDTQYF.

The CDR3 DNA reads TGTGCCAGCAGCATCCGGGACAACGAGCAGTACTTC. Protein: CASSIRDNEQYF. The chain uses TRBV9 and TRBJ2-7; perhaps TRBD1 as D (6 bases). The V gene lost 4 bases and the J gene lost 5 bases, with 10 bases spanning the gap. Germline-derived CDR1 and CDR2 are SGDLS and YYNGEE. The CDR3 runs 12 residues.

This chain joins TRBV15 and TRBJ1-4, with D maybe TRBD1 (5 bases). The CDR3 has 15 residues. Germline CDR1 LNHNV, CDR2 YYDKDF (reference sequence). The ends were cut back, 5 bases at V and 7 bases at J, with 17 bases in the middle. CDR3 sequence reads: CATSVGEGEGEKLFF. The CDR3 region has the DNA TGTGCCACCAGCGTCGGTGAAGGGGAAGGTGAAAAACTGTTTTTT.

This clone was counted ten times or more. This CDR3 is CASSSLVGDNQPQHF. The CDR3 DNA follows: TGTGCCAGCAGCTCCCTGGTAGGGGACAATCAGCCCCAGCATTTT. V gene TRBV11-2 combines with J gene TRBJ1-5, with D possibly matching TRBD1 (5 bases). Germline CDR1 is SGHAT and CDR2 is FQNNGV. The CDR3 runs to 15 residues. V lost 4 bases and J lost 3, with 13 bases in between.

The CDR3 reads CASSQSVGPNTGELFF. CDR3 in DNA: TGTGCCAGCTCCCAATCAGTGGGCCCGAACACCGGGGAGCTGTTTTTT. The gene calls are TRBV18 and TRBJ2-2; D gene uncertain. The CDR3 has 16 amino acids. The ends were cut back, 6 bases at V and 0 bases at J, with 14 bases in the middle. CDR1 is KGHSH and CDR2 is LQKENI in the germline V gene. Based on the CDR3 plus reference TRBV18 and TRBJ2-2, the full variable domain is NAGVMQNPRHLVRRRGQEARLRCSPMKGHSHVYWYRQLPEEGLKFMVYLQKENIIDESGMPKERFSAEFPKEGPSILRIQQVVRGDSAAYFCASSQSVGPNTGELFFGEGSRLTVL.

The chain has TRBV5-1 and TRBJ2-7; no clear D gene. V was pared by 0 bases and J by 7 bases, with 11 bases between. The CDR3 is 13 amino acids. Germline CDR1 SGHRS, CDR2 YFSETQ. The CDR3 here is CASSLARGGEQYF. The CDR3 DNA reads as TGCGCCAGCAGCTTGGCCCGCGGTGGGGAGCAGTACTTC.

The gene calls are TRBV7-2 and TRBJ2-3, with a possible D match to TRBD2 (5 bases). CDR1 SGHTA and CDR2 FQGNSA come from the germline V gene. This CDR3 has 14 amino acids. Trimming shortened V by 1 base and J by 1 base, and 6 bases separated the two germline ends. CDR3 coding DNA: TGTGCCAGCAGCTTAGTCGGGGGCACAGATACGCAGTATTTT. The encoded protein is CASSLVGGTDTQYF.

The CDR3 DNA follows: TGTGCCAGCAGTGCAGGGGGCCACACTGAAGCTTTCTTT. This gives the protein CASSAGGHTEAFF. The chain uses TRBV6-4 and TRBJ1-1; 8 nucleotides match TRBD1. With V trimmed by 4 bases and J by 3 bases, 1 base remained unmatched. Germline CDR1 and CDR2: MRHNA and SNTAGT. The CDR3 spans 13 residues.

The chain is built from TRBV3-1 (or the pseudogene TRBV3-2) and TRBJ1-3; TRBD1 matches 11 bases. The CDR3 has 14 residues. V shed 6 bases, J shed 7 bases, and the junction held 5 bases outside the gene matches. Germline-derived CDR1 and CDR2 are LGHDT and YNNKEL (reference sequence). Here the CDR3 DNA reads TGTGCCAGCAGTCGGACAGGGGGCGCGAACACCATATATTTT. Translated: CASSRTGGANTIYF.

This clone turned up a few times. Other DNA variants within this sample encode the same CDR3. The rearrangement links TRBV5-4 to TRBJ2-3, with 14 positions matching TRBD2. Per the germline V gene, CDR1 is SGHNT and CDR2 is YYREEE (reference sequence). The trim removed 4 bases at V and 6 bases at J, leaving 7 bases unmatched. This CDR3 comprises 16 residues. The CDR3 sequence: CASSLRLAGGTDTQYF. CDR3 DNA sequence: TGTGCCAGCAGCCTCCGACTAGCGGGGGGGACGGATACGCAGTATTTT.

This chain joins TRBV12-3 or TRBV12-4 and TRBJ2-5; no definite D call. The V and J ends lost 1 base and 7 bases respectively, with 4 bases between them. The CDR3 totals 11 residues. The CDR3 reads CASSLGGTQYF. As DNA, the CDR3 is TGTGCCAGCAGTTTAGGAGGGACCCAGTACTTC.

The V gene is TRBV6-5, the J gene TRBJ2-7; TRBD2 is a possible D gene (6 bases). Looked up from germline, CDR1 is MNHEY and CDR2 is SVGAGI. This CDR3 region has 15 residues. The V end lost 0 bases, the J end lost 1 base, and 10 bases lay between the germline ends. CDR3 bases: TGTGCCAGCAGTTACTCGCGGCGGGGATCCTACGAGCAGTACTTC. This gives the protein CASSYSRRGSYEQYF.

This clone was picked up a small number of times. The chain employs TRBV5-5 and TRBJ2-1, with a weak D call TRBD2 (5 bases). CDR3 length: 12 residues. V shed 3 bases and J shed 7 bases, with 8 bases lying between them. Germline loops: CDR1 SGHKS, CDR2 YYEKEE (reference sequence). CDR3 region: CASSYDYNEQFF. For the CDR3, the DNA is TGTGCCAGCAGCTACGACTATAATGAGCAGTTCTTC.

The gene calls are TRBV5-6 and TRBJ2-5, with D possibly being TRBD2 (7 bases). V was pared by 2 bases and J by 5 bases, with 13 bases between. CDR3 size: 14 residues. Germline-derived CDR1 and CDR2 are SGHDT and YYEEEE. The CDR3 is CASSLGGARETQYF. The CDR3 nucleotides read TGTGCCAGCAGCTTAGGGGGGGCGAGGGAGACCCAGTACTTC.

The rearrangement uses TRBV14 and TRBJ1-3, with D maybe TRBD1 (5 bases). V lost 4 bases and J 4 bases, leaving 20 bases between the germline ends. The CDR3 sequence is 17 residues long. Germline lookup yields CDR1 SGHDN and CDR2 FVKESK. The CDR3 reads CASSPLGGGSGGNTIYF. CDR3 sequence (DNA): TGTGCCAGCAGCCCCCTTGGGGGAGGGTCAGGAGGAAACACCATATATTTT.

This chain uses TRBV7-2 with TRBJ2-1, with TRBD2 matching over 9 bases. V was clipped by 5 bases and J by 12 bases; unmatched bases: 8. The CDR3 totals 13 residues. Per germline, CDR1 SGHTA and CDR2 FQGNSA. In DNA, the CDR3 is TGTGCCAGCAGCCGCCTAGCGGGGAGGGGGCAGTTCTTC. It translates to CASSRLAGRGQFF.

This clone appeared a single time. This chain uses TRBV24-1 with TRBJ2-2, with unresolved D. The V gene lost 3 bases and the J gene lost 1 base, with 5 bases spanning the gap. There are 14 residues in the CDR3. In germline, CDR1 is KGHDR, CDR2 SFDVKD. The DNA for the CDR3 is TGTGCCACCAGTGATGCAGGGAACACCGGGGAGCTGTTTTTT. Residues: CATSDAGNTGELFF.